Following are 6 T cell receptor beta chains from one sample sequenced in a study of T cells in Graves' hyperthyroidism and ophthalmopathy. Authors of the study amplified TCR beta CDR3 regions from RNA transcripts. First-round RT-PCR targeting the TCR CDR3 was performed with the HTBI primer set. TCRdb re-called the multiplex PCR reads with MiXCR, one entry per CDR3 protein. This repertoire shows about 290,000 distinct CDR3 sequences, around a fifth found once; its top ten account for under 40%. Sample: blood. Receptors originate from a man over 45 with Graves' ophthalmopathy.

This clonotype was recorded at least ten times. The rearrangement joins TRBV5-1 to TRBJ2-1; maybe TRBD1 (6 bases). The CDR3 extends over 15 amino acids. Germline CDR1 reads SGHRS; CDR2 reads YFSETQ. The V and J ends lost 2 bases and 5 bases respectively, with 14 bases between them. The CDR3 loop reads CASSFRGSSDNEQFF. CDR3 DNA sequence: TGCGCCAGCAGCTTTAGGGGGAGCTCTGACAATGAGCAGTTCTTC.

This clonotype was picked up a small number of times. The CDR3 DNA reads TGCAGTGCTACGCCCCCGACTAGCGGGATCTACTACAATGAGCAGTTCTTC. Amino acids: CSATPPTSGIYYNEQFF. The J gene is TRBJ2-1, the V gene TRBV20-1; TRBD2 matches 11 bases. CDR1 and CDR2 from the germline V gene are DFQATT and SNEGSKA (reference sequence). This CDR3 spans 17 amino acids. The V and J ends lost 4 bases and 3 bases, in that order; junction bases with no gene match: 11.

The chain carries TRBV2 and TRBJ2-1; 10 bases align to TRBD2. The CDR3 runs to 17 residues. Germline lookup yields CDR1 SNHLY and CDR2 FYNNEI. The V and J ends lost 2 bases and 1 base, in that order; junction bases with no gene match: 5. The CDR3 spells CASSELAGAQSYNEQFF. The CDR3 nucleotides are TGTGCCAGCAGTGAACTAGCGGGAGCTCAGTCCTACAATGAGCAGTTCTTC.

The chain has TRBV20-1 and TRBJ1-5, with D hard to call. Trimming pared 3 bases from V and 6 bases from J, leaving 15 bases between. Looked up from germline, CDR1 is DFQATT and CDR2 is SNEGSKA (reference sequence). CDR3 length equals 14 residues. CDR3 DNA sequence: TGCAGTGCTAGTGAGAACAAGGTTGTTCAGCCCCAGCATTTT. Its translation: CSASENKVVQPQHF.

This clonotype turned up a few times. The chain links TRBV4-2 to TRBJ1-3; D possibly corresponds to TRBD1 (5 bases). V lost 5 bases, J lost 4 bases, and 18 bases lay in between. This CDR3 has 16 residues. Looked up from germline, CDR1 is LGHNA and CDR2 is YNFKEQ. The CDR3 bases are TGTGCCAGCAGCTACGTGGGGGGAACGGTCGGAAACACCATATATTTT. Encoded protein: CASSYVGGTVGNTIYF.

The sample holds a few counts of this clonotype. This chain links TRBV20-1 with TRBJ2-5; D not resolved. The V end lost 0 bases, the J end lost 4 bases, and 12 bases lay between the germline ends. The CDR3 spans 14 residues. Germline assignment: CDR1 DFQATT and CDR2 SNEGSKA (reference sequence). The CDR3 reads CSARDGWGGETQYF. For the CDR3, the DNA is TGCAGTGCTAGAGATGGCTGGGGTGGAGAGACCCAGTACTTC.